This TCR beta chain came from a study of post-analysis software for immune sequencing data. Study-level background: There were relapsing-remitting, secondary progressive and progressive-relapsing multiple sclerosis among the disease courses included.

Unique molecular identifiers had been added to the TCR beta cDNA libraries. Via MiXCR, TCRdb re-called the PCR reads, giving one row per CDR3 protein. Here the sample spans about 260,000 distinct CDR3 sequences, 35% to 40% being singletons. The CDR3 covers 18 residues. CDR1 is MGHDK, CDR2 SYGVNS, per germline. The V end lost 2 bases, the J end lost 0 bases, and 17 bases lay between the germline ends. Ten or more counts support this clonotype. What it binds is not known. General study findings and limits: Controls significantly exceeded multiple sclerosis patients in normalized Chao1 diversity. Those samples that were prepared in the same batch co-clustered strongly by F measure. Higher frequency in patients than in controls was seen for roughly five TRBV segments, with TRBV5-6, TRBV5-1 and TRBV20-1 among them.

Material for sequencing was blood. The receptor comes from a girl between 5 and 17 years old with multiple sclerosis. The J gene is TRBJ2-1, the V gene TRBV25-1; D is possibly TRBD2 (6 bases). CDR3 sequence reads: CASSEPSLDGSSYNEQFF. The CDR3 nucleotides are TGTGCCAGCAGTGAACCCTCCTTGGACGGGAGCTCCTACAATGAGCAGTTCTTC.